This TCR beta chain was sequenced in a study of blood T cells in healthy people across ages (dated by TCRdb to between 2015 and 2017). The study in broad terms: Template switching captured roughly one uniquely barcoded TCR beta cDNA molecule per two T cells in model experiments. The study measured age-related changes in TCR beta repertoire diversity using deep sequencing normalized with unique cDNA molecular identifiers. The donors were divided into four age groups: young (average around 17 years), middle-aged (about 39), aged (under 70) and long-lived (roughly 82). To avoid experimental bias, donors of different ages were distributed randomly across sequencing lanes. The study analyzed two additional independent replicas of 1 million unique cDNA reads from the same blood draw for two donors, one aged 18 to 30 and one aged 80 or older. What the authors observed across the whole study: Observed TCR beta diversity per million T cells fell roughly linearly with age, and a significant reduction was already apparent by age roughly 41. Compared with the aged group, more naive CD4+ T cells, fewer expanded clones and increased TCR diversity were shown by the long-lived group, suggesting age selection. Donor CMV infection status was unknown, potentially confounding age-related changes in expanded clonotypes. Total diversity estimates from one million sequenced T cells were considered lower bounds and underestimates. Bulk unsorted PBMC profiling prevented conclusive comparison of naive and antigen-experienced compartments. A strong correlation was found between observed TCR beta diversity and the percentage of naive T cells measured by flow cytometry.

Libraries were prepared through 5' RACE. Sequenced on an Illumina HiSeq 2500. A second about 7 to 12 cycle PCR used a sample-barcoded 5' primer and a J-beta primer mix. A unique molecular identifier was introduced onto each TCR beta cDNA molecule by a template-switch 5' adaptor carrying 12 random nucleotides. Each sample yielded at least 2.5 million CDR3-containing paired-end reads. First-strand cDNA was synthesized from all RNA with the Mint cDNA synthesis kit, primed by a TRBC-specific oligonucleotide. After uracil-DNA glycosylase treatment, a first 18-cycle PCR used universal primers M1SS and BC2_uni_R on all cDNA. The study's processing was this. For normalization, 1 million high-quality reads were randomly selected from each sample, with every read carrying a distinct molecular identifier. Instead of being binned into consensus sequences, reads with shared molecular identifiers were discarded. CDR3 identification, clonotype clustering and error correction used MiTCR with a Q25 quality threshold and the strictest error-elimination algorithm. A nonparametric unseen species model with Euler transformation was used to estimate a lower bound on total TCR beta diversity. In-frame beta chains were kept once TCRdb had trimmed the public reads at Q25 with fastp and called clones with MiXCR. Each entry merges the rows of one CDR3 protein and shows their most common DNA and genes. None of the V and J calls come from the authors' own analysis; TCRdb made them. Counted in this sample were approximately 1,000,000 distinct CDR3 sequences; 35% to 40% of them appeared once. In total, the top ten clones hold around 13% of the sample.

Turning to this clonotype: The target of this receptor is not known. Base qualities are missing; no much larger clone stands one base away.

The 40 or so donors, aged about 6 to 100 years, were systemically healthy Caucasian individuals from Russia. Each donor gave around 9.5 milliliters of peripheral blood, collected into EDTA-treated Vacutainer tubes. Ficoll-Paque density-gradient centrifugation was used to isolate PBMCs, with at least 6.5 million obtained per sample. Total RNA, at least 5 micrograms per sample, was extracted from PBMCs with Trizol reagent. For every donor, an aliquot of PBMCs went through flow cytometry to measure the percentages of naive CD45RAhigh/CD27high T cells. Including the terminal cysteine and phenylalanine, the CDR3 comprises 16 residues. Only CDR3 DNA remains: 48 bases, in frame from the first base. The germline V end is reduced by 11 bases and the J end by 5 bases; junction bases left unmatched: 17. CDR1 and CDR2 were assigned from the germline V gene as ENHRY and SYGVKD.

This receptor was obtained from a man younger than 35 in good health. Sequencing was performed on blood. The chain was built from TRBV10-3 and TRBJ2-1; 8 junctional bases match TRBD2. At the DNA level, the sequence is TGTGCCTCCAGACCCAGCGGGGGCCTAACCGACAATGAGCAGTTCTTC. It encodes CASRPSGGLTDNEQFF.